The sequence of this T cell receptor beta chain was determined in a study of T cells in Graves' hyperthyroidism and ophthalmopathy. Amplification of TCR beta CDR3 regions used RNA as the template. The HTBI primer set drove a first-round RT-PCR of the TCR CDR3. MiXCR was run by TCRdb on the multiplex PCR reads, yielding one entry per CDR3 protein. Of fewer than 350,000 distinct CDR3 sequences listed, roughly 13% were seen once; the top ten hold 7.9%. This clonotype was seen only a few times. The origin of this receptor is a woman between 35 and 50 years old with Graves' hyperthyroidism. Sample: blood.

The CDR3 DNA sequence: TGTGCCAGCAGCTTATACTCTCGTCCTAGGACGGACTATGGCTACACCTTC. It encodes CASSLYSRPRTDYGYTF. This chain joins TRBV13 and TRBJ1-2; D is uncertain. Germline CDR1 and CDR2: PRHDT and FYEKMQ (reference sequence). This CDR3 spans 17 amino acids. V was clipped by 2 bases and J by 3 bases, with 19 bases between them.